The rows below give T cell receptor beta chains drawn from one sample of a study of blood T cells in healthy people across ages. Each CDR3 protein gets one entry after TCRdb re-called the 5' RACE reads with MiXCR. The sample records 650,000 to 800,000 distinct CDR3 sequences, about 42% being singletons. Sequencing used blood. All receptors come from a man aged 55 to 70 in good health. The conserved cysteine and the conserved F or W are not part of the CDR3 here. D genes are given only for firm matches.

v_gene: TRBV12-3/TRBV12-4
j_gene: TRBJ2-1
len: 13
d_gene: NA
CDR3aa: ASRQRLGTFDEQF

v_gene: TRBV5-5
j_gene: TRBJ2-1
len: 14
d_gene: NA
CDR3aa: ASSDLGRAFFDEQF

v_gene: TRBV20-1
j_gene: TRBJ2-1
len: 12
d_gene: TRBD2
CDR3aa: SAGSGGEYNEQF

v_gene: TRBV29-1
j_gene: TRBJ2-3
len: 12
d_gene: TRBD2
CDR3aa: SVGTSGESDTQY

v_gene: TRBV7-2
j_gene: TRBJ1-4
len: 14
d_gene: NA
CDR3aa: ASSPQQGLTNEKLF

v_gene: TRBV6-2/TRBV6-3
j_gene: TRBJ2-5
len: 13
d_gene: TRBD1
CDR3aa: ASSAPGTGQETQY

v_gene: TRBV20-1
j_gene: TRBJ2-5
len: 11
d_gene: TRBD1
CDR3aa: SATGQAKETQY

v_gene: TRBV3-1
j_gene: TRBJ2-1
len: 14
d_gene: NA
CDR3aa: ASSQGRYPSYNEQF

v_gene: TRBV20-1
j_gene: TRBJ2-3
len: 14
d_gene: TRBD2
CDR3aa: SAHGPLSGVTDTQY

v_gene: TRBV29-1
j_gene: TRBJ1-2
len: 10
d_gene: NA
CDR3aa: SVVGEPGGYT

v_gene: TRBV3-1
j_gene: TRBJ2-1
len: 14
d_gene: NA
CDR3aa: ASSQPGDSSYNELF

v_gene: TRBV6-6
j_gene: TRBJ1-6
len: 14
d_gene: TRBD1
CDR3aa: ASRNRQGSYNSPLH

v_gene: TRBV6-2/TRBV6-3
j_gene: TRBJ1-1
len: 11
d_gene: NA
CDR3aa: ASIDTGGTEAF

v_gene: TRBV12-3/TRBV12-4
j_gene: TRBJ2-5
len: 12
d_gene: NA
CDR3aa: ASSLWLSQETQY

v_gene: TRBV10-3
j_gene: TRBJ1-6
len: 12
d_gene: NA
CDR3aa: ATTEQGDNSPLH

v_gene: TRBV27
j_gene: TRBJ1-5
len: 13
d_gene: TRBD1
CDR3aa: ASSLWGQGNQPQH

v_gene: TRBV11-2
j_gene: TRBJ2-7
len: 12
d_gene: NA
CDR3aa: ASSFLRRPYEQY

v_gene: TRBV18
j_gene: TRBJ1-5
len: 16
d_gene: TRBD1
CDR3aa: ASSPGNFAGTGNQPQH

v_gene: TRBV7-3
j_gene: TRBJ2-6
len: 17
d_gene: TRBD1
CDR3aa: ASSPRIGTASSGANVLT

v_gene: TRBV28
j_gene: TRBJ2-7
len: 13
d_gene: TRBD1
CDR3aa: ASSYRGQGPTEQY

v_gene: TRBV7-6
j_gene: TRBJ2-5
len: 14
d_gene: TRBD2
CDR3aa: ASSPGVAGDKETQY

v_gene: TRBV7-9
j_gene: TRBJ2-3
len: 12
d_gene: NA
CDR3aa: ASRARAGADTQY

v_gene: TRBV6-2/TRBV6-3
j_gene: TRBJ2-7
len: 13
d_gene: TRBD1
CDR3aa: ASSYAGQGGEAQY

v_gene: TRBV2
j_gene: TRBJ1-1
len: 11
d_gene: NA
CDR3aa: ASSEVEEPEAF

v_gene: TRBV12-3/TRBV12-4
j_gene: TRBJ2-3
len: 14
d_gene: NA
CDR3aa: ASSPKGRLITDTQY

v_gene: TRBV12-3/TRBV12-4
j_gene: TRBJ2-3
len: 11
d_gene: TRBD2
CDR3aa: ASSLRGYDTQY

v_gene: TRBV6-2/TRBV6-3
j_gene: TRBJ2-6
len: 13
d_gene: NA
CDR3aa: ASRISGTGANVLT

v_gene: TRBV21-1
j_gene: TRBJ2-7
len: 15
d_gene: NA
CDR3aa: ASSNRTEVTRGYEQY

v_gene: TRBV5-8
j_gene: NA
len: 12
d_gene: TRBD1
CDR3aa: ASSLGTGLGTQY

v_gene: TRBV6-5
j_gene: TRBJ1-2
len: 14
d_gene: NA
CDR3aa: ASSYCPRGKDYGYT

v_gene: TRBV20-1
j_gene: TRBJ2-7
len: 13
d_gene: NA
CDR3aa: SARDTGSQAYEQY

v_gene: TRBV6-2/TRBV6-3
j_gene: NA
len: 11
d_gene: NA
CDR3aa: ASRPLGRETQY

v_gene: TRBV6-6
j_gene: TRBJ2-1
len: 13
d_gene: NA
CDR3aa: ASSYGLPGGPEQF

v_gene: TRBV9
j_gene: TRBJ1-2
len: 13
d_gene: NA
CDR3aa: ASSVGREVDYGYT

v_gene: TRBV4-3
j_gene: TRBJ2-1
len: 14
d_gene: TRBD2
CDR3aa: ASSQSTSGSYNEQF

v_gene: TRBV5-1
j_gene: TRBJ2-5
len: 11
d_gene: NA
CDR3aa: ASSRIAGETQY

v_gene: TRBV9
j_gene: TRBJ2-6
len: 15
d_gene: TRBD1
CDR3aa: ASSPRQGGSGANVLT

v_gene: TRBV25-1
j_gene: TRBJ2-3
len: 11
d_gene: NA
CDR3aa: ASSDHHTDTQY

v_gene: TRBV7-2
j_gene: TRBJ2-5
len: 12
d_gene: NA
CDR3aa: ASSGYGDQETQY

v_gene: TRBV7-2
j_gene: NA
len: 12
d_gene: TRBD1
CDR3aa: ASSLQDRVTEQY

v_gene: TRBV5-1
j_gene: TRBJ1-3
len: 13
d_gene: TRBD1
CDR3aa: ASSSTGLSGNTIY

v_gene: TRBV12-5
j_gene: TRBJ1-1
len: 13
d_gene: NA
CDR3aa: ASGLNEGWNTEAF

v_gene: TRBV7-2
j_gene: TRBJ2-5
len: 13
d_gene: NA
CDR3aa: ASSLSGRTEETQY

v_gene: TRBV30
j_gene: TRBJ2-1
len: 12
d_gene: NA
CDR3aa: AWRSAGNLMRQF

v_gene: TRBV7-2
j_gene: TRBJ2-1
len: 15
d_gene: TRBD2
CDR3aa: ASSRSGGAATYNEQF

v_gene: TRBV20-1
j_gene: TRBJ2-7
len: 16
d_gene: NA
CDR3aa: SARDRATTTTRWNEQY

v_gene: TRBV6-6
j_gene: TRBJ1-1
len: 11
d_gene: NA
CDR3aa: ASAQGGIREAF

v_gene: TRBV9
j_gene: TRBJ1-2
len: 15
d_gene: NA
CDR3aa: ASSVELDGAGSGGYT

v_gene: TRBV6-1
j_gene: TRBJ2-7
len: 14
d_gene: TRBD2
CDR3aa: ASRFLAGDNSYEQY

v_gene: TRBV4-3
j_gene: TRBJ1-6
len: 13
d_gene: NA
CDR3aa: ASSQGGSNNSPLH

v_gene: TRBV4-3
j_gene: TRBJ1-4
len: 14
d_gene: TRBD1
CDR3aa: ASSQVGGRTNEKLF

v_gene: TRBV9
j_gene: TRBJ2-7
len: 14
d_gene: TRBD2
CDR3aa: ASSVGSAGGPDEQY

v_gene: TRBV29-1
j_gene: TRBJ2-5
len: 11
d_gene: NA
CDR3aa: SAGSGAQETQY

v_gene: TRBV3-1
j_gene: TRBJ2-7
len: 13
d_gene: TRBD1
CDR3aa: ASSQATGRVYEQY

v_gene: TRBV6-5
j_gene: TRBJ1-6
len: 12
d_gene: NA
CDR3aa: ASSDRTNNSPLH

v_gene: TRBV20-1
j_gene: TRBJ2-7
len: 12
d_gene: TRBD1
CDR3aa: SANRGLSKYEQY

v_gene: TRBV9
j_gene: TRBJ2-1
len: 14
d_gene: TRBD2
CDR3aa: ASSSSGLAGLGEQF

v_gene: TRBV5-5
j_gene: TRBJ1-5
len: 14
d_gene: NA
CDR3aa: ASSRGGSGLNQPQH

v_gene: TRBV6-4
j_gene: TRBJ2-1
len: 15
d_gene: NA
CDR3aa: ASSDRMGQGSHNEQF

v_gene: TRBV4-3
j_gene: TRBJ1-2
len: 13
d_gene: NA
CDR3aa: ASSQGTEVNYGYT